The text below deals with one T cell receptor beta chain. Its antigen remains undetermined. Qualities for individual bases were not recorded, and no much larger clone is one base off. Using the immunoSEQ assay, TCRB CDR3 regions were amplified from roughly 1.8 micrograms of genomic DNA, or from all available DNA when less than that was on hand. Multiplex PCR used 60 forward primers for TCR V beta segments and 13 reverse primers for J beta segments. To estimate reads per starting template, synthetic control templates were spiked into each sample at limiting dilution. The Illumina HiSeq System generated 87 bp sequencing reads. The paper's data handling went like this. PCR and sequencing errors were removed by a nearest neighbor algorithm that merged closely related sequences. TCR overlap was measured as the percentage of unique tumor TCR beta sequences also present in the same patient's peripheral blood. Sourced from immuneACCESS, this table was stored by TCRdb with only in-frame sequences that have V and J called. A share of the clones is absent; for the studies checked, an unresolved V gene accounts for under half, and the remainder has no known explanation. The V and J calls and clone size come from that table; D and trimming were worked out from the DNA. Present in this sample are around 100,000 clones, under 85% of which were seen just once. The biggest ten clones account for around 7% of the sample.

The germline V gene supplies CDR1 SGHVS and CDR2 FNYEAQ. Trimming at the junction amounts to 1 base on V and 2 bases on J, and the germline ends lie 6 bases apart. The CDR3 covers 14 residues, taking in both the cysteine and the phenylalanine. The sequence is cut down to CDR3 DNA, 42 bases in frame from base 1. The data were taken from a study of glioma-infiltrating T cells after dendritic cell vaccination (dated by TCRdb to the mid-2010s). As for the study more broadly: Of the approximately 15 glioblastoma patients in the cohort, all drawn from Phase I and II dendritic cell vaccination trials, 9 were newly diagnosed and 6 had recurrent disease. Autologous tumor lysate-pulsed dendritic cell vaccination was administered to the patients between about 2003 and 2012. In glioblastoma patients vaccinated with dendritic cells, deep sequencing of TCR beta CDR3 regions served to measure tumor-infiltrating lymphocyte content and to compare repertoires between tumor and blood. Three intradermal dendritic cell vaccine injections were administered to patients at biweekly intervals in the arm below the axilla. The vaccine consisted of monocyte-derived dendritic cells cultured about 7 days with IL-4 and GM-CSF, then pulsed overnight with autologous tumor lysate. TCR sequencing metrics, including TIL content and tumor-blood repertoire overlap, were correlated with survival after dendritic cell vaccination.

General findings and caveats noted by the study authors: The three-group TCR overlap response model was described as speculative and requiring prospective validation. The cohort was small and heterogeneous, only a few patients had full blood and tumor sets, and even fewer had initial-recurrent tumor pairs. No direct relationship between TCR clonality and survival was found, suggesting a diverse polyclonal response may matter. After dendritic cell vaccination, a higher estimated pretreatment TIL content predicted longer time to progression and overall survival.

The sample's time point label is to be understood as: after dendritic cell vaccination, including at tumor progression/relapse. Patients were selected on the basis of adequate residual fresh-frozen tumor tissue and more than two years of available survival data. An isocitrate dehydrogenase mutation was not carried by any of the glioblastoma patients, although molecular status was otherwise variable. PBMC were collected before vaccination, two weeks after the third vaccination, and at tumor progression if tumor progression occurred. The Qiagen DNeasy Blood extraction Kit was used for extraction of genomic DNA.

Rearrangement joined TRBV7-6 to TRBJ2-1; a confident D gene designation cannot be given. The clonotype comes from a human donor with glioblastoma. The sample here was blood, taken after dendritic cell vaccination. The CDR3 reads CASSLGQTYNEQFF. The sequenced DNA: TGTGCCAGCAGCTTAGGCCAGACCTACAATGAGCAGTTCTTC.